Reported below is one T cell receptor beta chain. Genomic DNA of each subset was evenly split across several immunoSEQ plates. Unsorted PBMC samples were amplified in replicate PCRs containing roughly 300 ng DNA, 25,000 to 35,000 T cell genomes. The repertoire was sequenced with immunoSEQ multiplex PCR; TCRdb's copy has only in-frame clones and lacks some. This repertoire shows about 490,000 clones, around 80% found once; its top ten account for less than 15%. The CDR3 has 12 amino acids. Deletions cut 5 bases from V and 4 bases from J, with 8 bases between. Germline CDR1 and CDR2: SEHNR and FQNEAQ (reference sequence). Donors, without exception, were Caucasian adults residing in Nashville, Tennessee. The entry originates in a study of shared clonotypes between healthy human individuals.

The specimen was PBMCs. The chain employs TRBV7-9 and TRBJ2-5; D uncertain. This receptor was identified in a woman aged 40 to 55 in good health. Some clones in this sample may be carry-over from other donors' samples. For the CDR3, the DNA is TGTGCCAGCAGCAGGACGAGAGAGACCCAGTACTTC. It translates to CASSRTRETQYF. The full variable domain, completed using reference TRBV7-9 and TRBJ2-5, is DTGVSQNPRHKITKRGQNVTFRCDPISEHNRLYWYRQTLGQGPEFLTYFQNEAQLEKSRLLSDRFSAERPKGSFSTLEIQRTEQGDSAMYLCASSRTRETQYFGPGTRLLVL.